What follows describes a single T cell receptor beta chain. The TCR beta CDR3 regions underwent amplification using RNA transcripts as the source. Researchers ran a first-round RT-PCR on the TCR CDR3 using the HTBI primer set. In TCRdb, the multiplex PCR reads were re-called with MiXCR into one record per CDR3 protein. The sample has 450,000 to 650,000 distinct CDR3 sequences; about 20% are singletons. This specimen comes from a study of T cells in Graves' hyperthyroidism and ophthalmopathy. Germline values: CDR1 SGHAT, CDR2 FQDESV (reference sequence). CDR3 length: 13 residues. V was trimmed by 5 bases and J by 2 bases, leaving 10 bases between them. Clinical symptoms, serum thyroxine, TRAb, thyroid ultrasound and orbital computed tomography informed diagnoses.

The V call is TRBV11-1, the J call TRBJ2-7; tentative D call: TRBD1 (5 bases). The sequencing input was blood. The sequence derives from a man between 18 and 35 years old with Graves' hyperthyroidism. The CDR3 sequence is CASSPTVAYEQYF. The CDR3 DNA is TGTGCCAGCAGCCCGACAGTTGCCTACGAGCAGTACTTC.